Each of the 18 T cell receptor beta chains below was sequenced from the same sample in a study of blood T cell repertoires in COVID-19. Method: immunoSEQ multiplex PCR; TCRdb's copy keeps in-frame clones and lacks some. The repertoire holds about 120,000 clones, with just over 85% as singletons. The specimen sequenced was peripheral blood. Source of these receptors: a man aged 35 to 55 with acute or convalescent COVID-19.

The chain uses TRBV4-1 and TRBJ1-1; D is perhaps TRBD1 (5 bases). V dropped 4 bases and J dropped 3 bases, with 15 bases sitting between them. CDR3 length: 15 amino acids. Per germline, CDR1 MGHRA and CDR2 YSYEKL. CDR3 DNA: TGCGCCAGCAGCCCCTCGGGGGGAACGGACACTGAAGCTTTCTTT. This sequence encodes CASSPSGGTDTEAFF.

The chain joins TRBV6-1 to TRBJ1-2, with D perhaps matching TRBD1 (5 bases). The length of the CDR3 is 13 residues. Trimming removed 3 bases at V and 3 bases at J, with 8 bases between. Germline values: CDR1 MNHNS, CDR2 SASEGT. The CDR3 region is CASSDRAHYGYTF. As DNA, the CDR3 is TGTGCCAGCAGTGACAGGGCACACTATGGCTACACCTTC.

The chain carries TRBV12-5 and TRBJ1-3; D remains ambiguous. The V end lost 2 bases, the J end lost 4 bases, and 18 bases lay between the germline ends. Germline-derived CDR1 and CDR2 are LGHNT and FRNRAP. CDR3 length: 17 amino acids. CDR3 loop: CASGLSLVGREGNTIYF. CDR3 nucleotides: TGTGCTAGTGGTTTGTCTCTAGTGGGGAGGGAGGGAAACACCATATATTTT.

CDR3 coding DNA: TGTGCCAGCAGTGAAGGAACGACAGGTGGTGGCTACACCTTC. It yields the protein CASSEGTTGGGYTF. The rearrangement joins TRBV6-1 to TRBJ1-2; possible D gene TRBD1, 6 bases. V lost 1 base and J 7 bases, leaving 13 bases between the germline ends. CDR1 is MNHNS and CDR2 is SASEGT in the germline V gene. The CDR3 runs to 14 residues.

The chain couples TRBV5-1 to TRBJ2-1; weak D call: TRBD1 (6 bases). The CDR3 sequence is 12 residues long. Germline CDR1 reads SGHRS; CDR2 reads YFSETQ. Trimming cost V 4 bases and J 10 bases, with 12 bases left between them. CDR3 DNA sequence: TGCGCCAGCAGCCTACCGGGACAAGAGCAGTTCTTC. Amino acids: CASSLPGQEQFF.

The J gene is TRBJ2-2, the V gene TRBV7-8; 10 bases line up with TRBD1. This CDR3 spans 13 amino acids. The germline CDR1 and CDR2 sequences are SGHVS and FQNEAQ. V was pared by 1 base and J by 13 bases, with 3 bases of the junction left unmatched. CDR3 in DNA: TGTGCCAGCAGCTTAGGGACAGGGGGGAGGCTGTTTTTT. Amino acid sequence: CASSLGTGGRLFF.

The rearrangement links TRBV19 to TRBJ2-5; D is perhaps TRBD1 (6 bases). The V end lost 6 bases, the J end lost 4 bases, and 9 bases lay between the germline ends. This CDR3 region has 12 residues. Germline V gives CDR1 LNHDA, CDR2 SQIVND (reference sequence). The chain's CDR3 is CASSRGGETQYF. In DNA, the CDR3 is TGTGCCAGTAGCAGGGGTGGAGAGACCCAGTACTTC.

This sequence joins TRBV6-1 and TRBJ1-5; 11 bases match TRBD1. Germline V lookup: CDR1 MNHNS, CDR2 SASEGT. V lost 1 base, J lost 10 bases, and 6 bases stayed unmatched. The CDR3 sequence is 15 residues long. The CDR3 DNA follows: TGTGCCAGCAGTGAAGTTGGGGGACAGGGGGGCCCCCAGCATTTT. The encoded protein is CASSEVGGQGGPQHF.

This chain links TRBV13 with TRBJ1-1, with D maybe TRBD1 (5 bases). The V end lost 8 bases, the J end lost 4 bases, and 17 bases lay between the germline ends. This CDR3 spans 14 amino acids. Germline CDR1 and CDR2: PRHDT and FYEKMQ (reference sequence). The CDR3 region has the DNA TGTGCCAGCTCCCCAATTACAGGTAGCACTGAAGCTTTCTTT. Translated, it gives CASSPITGSTEAFF.

V gene TRBV3-1 (or the pseudogene TRBV3-2) combines with J gene TRBJ2-3, with D possibly TRBD2 on 6 matching bases. CDR3 size: 14 residues. V lost 5 bases, J lost 1 base, and 10 bases lay in between. Germline V gene lookup returns CDR1 LGHDT and CDR2 YNNKEL (reference sequence). CDR3 sequence (DNA): TGTGCCAGCAGCGCCCGCGGGGGCACAGATACGCAGTATTTT. This codes for CASSARGGTDTQYF.

The chain combines TRBV3-1 (or the pseudogene TRBV3-2) with TRBJ2-7; the match to TRBD1 covers 7 bases. CDR1 is LGHDT and CDR2 is YNNKEL in the germline V gene (reference sequence). With V trimmed by 1 base and J by 3 bases, 3 bases remained unmatched. This CDR3 has 14 residues. CDR3: CASSQGRQGYEQYF. CDR3 DNA: TGTGCCAGCAGCCAAGGGCGACAGGGCTACGAGCAGTACTTC.

The genes are TRBV7-9 and TRBJ2-4; TRBD1 matches at 8 bases. The germline V gene has CDR1 SEHNR and CDR2 FQNEAQ (reference sequence). The CDR3 sequence is 14 residues long. V dropped 4 bases and J dropped 6; count of bases not matched to a gene: 5. Here the CDR3 DNA reads TGTGCCAGCAGCTACAGGGGGTTCGGAAACATTCAGTACTTC. It encodes CASSYRGFGNIQYF. Supplemented by reference TRBV7-9 and TRBJ2-4, the full variable domain reads DTGVSQNPRHKITKRGQNVTFRCDPISEHNRLYWYRQTLGQGPEFLTYFQNEAQLEKSRLLSDRFSAERPKGSFSTLEIQRTEQGDSAMYLCASSYRGFGNIQYFGAGTRLSVL.

This clone was counted a single time. The CDR3 loop is CASSQVARGTEAFF. Here the CDR3 DNA reads TGTGCCAGCAGCCAAGTCGCACGCGGCACTGAAGCTTTCTTT. This rearrangement joins TRBV3-1 (or the pseudogene TRBV3-2) to TRBJ1-1; D is unresolved. Germline V gene sequence: CDR1 LGHDT, CDR2 YNNKEL (reference sequence). Deletions cut 1 base from V and 4 bases from J, with 10 bases between. The CDR3 is 14 amino acids.

CDR3 protein: CAWSVPDRQETQYF. CDR3 sequence (DNA): TGTGCCTGGAGTGTACCCGACAGACAAGAGACCCAGTACTTC. The chain has TRBV30 and TRBJ2-5; D is perhaps TRBD1 (5 bases). CDR3 length: 14 residues. CDR1 GTSNPN and CDR2 SVGIG come from the germline V gene (reference sequence). V was trimmed by 0 bases and J by 2 bases, leaving 10 bases between them.

This rearrangement joins TRBV5-1 to TRBJ2-1; possibly TRBD2 for D (6 bases). Trimming stripped 4 bases from V and 6 bases from J, with 17 bases between. CDR1 SGHRS and CDR2 YFSETQ come from the germline V gene. This CDR3 has 15 residues. CDR3 region: CASSPPAGTVNEQFF. CDR3 in DNA: TGCGCCAGCAGCCCCCCTGCGGGGACGGTCAATGAGCAGTTCTTC.

The genes are TRBV5-8 and TRBJ1-2, with D perhaps matching TRBD1 (6 bases). The CDR3 runs to 12 residues. Germline V CDR1 and CDR2: SGHTS, YDEGEE. The V and J ends lost 6 bases and 4 bases respectively, with 10 bases between them. Here the CDR3 DNA reads TGTGCCAGCAACACAGGGTTCTATGGCTACACCTTC. Its protein product is CASNTGFYGYTF.

The chain employs TRBV4-1 and TRBJ1-5, with D hard to call. The CDR3 is 14 residues long. Germline assignment: CDR1 MGHRA and CDR2 YSYEKL. The V gene lost 1 base and the J gene lost 1 base, with 5 bases spanning the gap. The CDR3 DNA sequence: TGCGCCAGCAGCCAAGCACAGAGCAATCAGCCCCAGCATTTT. This encodes CASSQAQSNQPQHF.

The chain recombines TRBV19 with TRBJ1-1; 10 bases line up with TRBD1. Germline V CDR1 and CDR2: LNHDA, SQIVND (reference sequence). This CDR3 comprises 17 residues. J gave up 0 bases and V 5 bases, and 9 bases lay outside the gene matches. Here the CDR3 reads CASSFSRTGGVNTEAFF. DNA for the CDR3: TGTGCCAGTAGTTTTTCCCGGACAGGGGGTGTGAACACTGAAGCTTTCTTT.